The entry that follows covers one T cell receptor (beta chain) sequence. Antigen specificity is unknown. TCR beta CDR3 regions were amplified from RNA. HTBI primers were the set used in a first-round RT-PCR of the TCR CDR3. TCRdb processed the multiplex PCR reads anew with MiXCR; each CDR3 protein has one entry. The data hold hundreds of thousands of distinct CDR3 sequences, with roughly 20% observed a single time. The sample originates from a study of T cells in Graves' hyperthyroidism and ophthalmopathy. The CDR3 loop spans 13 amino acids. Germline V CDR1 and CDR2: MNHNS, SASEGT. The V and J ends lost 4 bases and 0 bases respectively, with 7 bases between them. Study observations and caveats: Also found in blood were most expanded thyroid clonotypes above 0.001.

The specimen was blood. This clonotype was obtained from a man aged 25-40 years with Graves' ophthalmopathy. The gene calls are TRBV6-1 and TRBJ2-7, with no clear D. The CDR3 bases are TGTGCCAGCAGTGCGGTCTACTCCTACGAGCAGTACTTC. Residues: CASSAVYSYEQYF.